The source of this T cell receptor (beta chain) is a study of blood T cell repertoires in COVID-19. Followed over time, Seattle patients had been enrolled while infection was active. In the source study's methods: Nucleated cell counts were estimated from reference gene primer amplification. The repertoire was sequenced with immunoSEQ multiplex PCR; TCRdb's copy has only in-frame clones and lacks some. V, J and clone size are those of that table, while D and trimming were read from the DNA. Of around 94,000 clones detected, approximately 86% appear once; the ten largest clones hold around 5.3%. Germline CDR1 is SEHNR and CDR2 is FQNEAQ (reference sequence). CDR3 length: 15 amino acids. V lost 3 bases and J lost 2; bases outside the gene matches: 6.

The rearrangement joins TRBV7-9 to TRBJ1-2, with TRBD1 matching over 7 bases. The TCR comes from a woman in her forties or fifties with COVID-19, enrolled during active disease. Material: peripheral blood. CDR3 region: CASSFVKGANYGYTF. The CDR3 DNA reads TGTGCCAGCAGCTTCGTTAAGGGGGCAAACTATGGCTACACCTTC.